Shown below are 10 T cell receptor beta chains from a single sample sequenced in a study of identifying expanded T cells in peripheral blood. Clones were read by immunoSEQ multiplex PCR, and TCRdb kept only the in-frame ones, dropping some. This repertoire shows 84,000 or so clones, approximately 90% found once; its top ten account for 2.5% to 3.5%. The material sequenced was blood. The receptors here all came from a person aged 18 to 70 in good health.

The chain links TRBV6-6 to TRBJ2-1; 8 bases match TRBD2. CDR3 length equals 13 residues. Germline trimming cut 4 bases from V and 9 bases from J; bases unmatched to any gene: 5. Per germline, CDR1 MNHNY and CDR2 SVGAGI (reference sequence). The CDR3 DNA reads TGTGCCAGCAGTTCCCACACTAGCGGTGAGCAGTTCTTC. This encodes CASSSHTSGEQFF.

This rearrangement joins TRBV28 to TRBJ2-3, with D uncertain. V dropped 6 bases and J dropped 1 base, with 8 bases sitting between them. Germline CDR1 and CDR2: MDHEN and SYDVKM. This CDR3 has 13 amino acids. The CDR3 reads CASSSRGTDTQYF. As DNA, the CDR3 is TGTGCCAGCAGCTCCCGGGGCACAGATACGCAGTATTTT.

V is TRBV6-6 and J is TRBJ1-2; D unresolved. CDR3 length: 13 amino acids. With 2 bases removed from V and 0 bases from J, the gap between germline ends came to 4 bases. Germline V gene lookup returns CDR1 MNHNY and CDR2 SVGAGI (reference sequence). In DNA, the CDR3 is TGTGCCAGCAGTTACACAGCTAACTATGGCTACACCTTC. It specifies CASSYTANYGYTF.

This chain uses TRBV28 with TRBJ2-2, with D perhaps matching TRBD2 (6 bases). Trimming took off 3 bases at V and 5 bases at J, with 10 bases between the two ends. The CDR3 has 14 residues. Germline assignment: CDR1 MDHEN and CDR2 SYDVKM. CDR3 in DNA: TGTGCCAGCAGTTTTGGAGGGGCTACCGGGGAGCTGTTTTTT. Translating gives CASSFGGATGELFF.

The chain is built from TRBV7-8 and TRBJ2-5; 7 positions match TRBD1. Germline trimming cut 5 bases from V and 0 bases from J; bases unmatched to any gene: 6. This CDR3 has 15 amino acids. The germline CDR1 and CDR2 sequences are SGHVS and FQNEAQ. The CDR3 nucleotides read TGTGCCAGCAGCATCCCACAGGGGTACCAAGAGACCCAGTACTTC. Protein product: CASSIPQGYQETQYF. The whole variable domain, filled in from reference TRBV7-8 and TRBJ2-5, reads GAGVSQSPRYKVAKRGQDVALRCDPISGHVSLFWYQQALGQGPEFLTYFQNEAQLDKSGLPSDRFFAERPEGSVSTLKIQRTQQEDSAVYLCASSIPQGYQETQYFGPGTRLLVL.

This chain connects TRBV5-1 to TRBJ1-1; TRBD1 matches at 10 bases. The germline V gene encodes CDR1 SGHRS and CDR2 YFSETQ. The CDR3 covers 17 residues. With V trimmed by 0 bases and J by 3 bases, 8 bases remained unmatched. As DNA, the CDR3 is TGCGCCAGCAGCTTGGCGGGACAGGGGATGTGGGACACTGAAGCTTTCTTT. Protein sequence: CASSLAGQGMWDTEAFF.

The chain carries TRBV28 and TRBJ2-4; TRBD2 matches at 9 bases. The CDR3 is 16 amino acids. Germline trimming cut 2 bases from V and 2 bases from J; bases unmatched to any gene: 4. The germline CDR1 and CDR2 sequences are MDHEN and SYDVKM. CDR3 coding DNA: TGTGCCAGCAGTTTACGGAGCGGGAGGCCCAAAAACATTCAGTACTTC. This codes for CASSLRSGRPKNIQYF. The entire variable domain, with the rest obtained from reference TRBV28 and TRBJ2-4, is as follows: DVKVTQSSRYLVKRTGEKVFLECVQDMDHENMFWYRQDPGLGLRLIYFSYDVKMKEKGDIPEGYSVSREKKERFSLILESASTNQTSMYLCASSLRSGRPKNIQYFGAGTRLSVL.

The chain has TRBV5-6 and TRBJ2-1; TRBD2 aligns across 13 bases. This CDR3 is built from 17 residues. Germline CDR1 SGHDT, CDR2 YYEEEE. The junction had 12 bases not matched to a gene; V was cut back by 4 bases and J by 8 bases. CDR3 sequence: CASSLGWTSGSPYEQFF. CDR3 bases: TGTGCCAGCAGCCTCGGCTGGACTAGCGGGAGCCCATATGAGCAGTTCTTC.

This clone was seen once. The chain has TRBV2 and TRBJ2-1; possibly TRBD2 for D (5 bases). V lost 5 bases, J lost 12 bases, and 14 bases lay in between. The CDR3 consists of 12 residues. Germline assignment: CDR1 SNHLY and CDR2 FYNNEI. The CDR3 sequence: CASSYYSSGQFF. CDR3 in DNA: TGTGCCAGCAGTTACTACTCGAGCGGGCAGTTCTTC.

This clone was seen once. V usage is TRBV19 and J usage is TRBJ2-1; D may be TRBD1 or TRBD2 (5 bases each). Trimming pared 9 bases from V and 0 bases from J, leaving 9 bases between. Germline-derived CDR1 and CDR2 are LNHDA and SQIVND (reference sequence). CDR3 length: 13 residues. The CDR3 sequence: CASWDHSYNEQFF. CDR3 DNA: TGTGCCAGCTGGGACCACTCCTACAATGAGCAGTTCTTC.